Following are 15 T cell receptor beta chains from one sample sequenced in a study of T cells in Graves' hyperthyroidism and ophthalmopathy (dated by TCRdb to between 2019 and 2020). Library creation used multiplex PCR. Instrument used: Illumina HiSeq 2000. The TCR beta CDR3 regions were amplified from the RNA transcripts. A first-round RT-PCR of the TCR CDR3 used the HTBI primer set with the Qiagen OneStep RT-PCR kit. TCRdb passed the public sequencing reads through fastp at Q25 and MiXCR, retaining productive beta sequences. One record per CDR3 amino acid sequence lists the most common genes and DNA. This sample is represented by some 550,000 distinct CDR3 sequences; more than 15% of them were singletons. 3% to 4% of the sample comes from the top ten. The specimen sequenced was blood. Source of these receptors: a middle-aged woman with Graves' ophthalmopathy.

This clonotype appeared many times. V gene TRBV2 combines with J gene TRBJ1-6; 7 bases agree with TRBD1. Trimming took 7 bases from V and 8 from J; bases not matched to a gene: 11. Germline CDR1 and CDR2: SNHLY and FYNNEI. CDR3 length equals 15 residues. The CDR3 spells CASIGGDRPHSPLHF. Written as DNA, the CDR3 is TGTGCCAGCATCGGTGGGGACAGACCTCATTCACCCCTCCACTTT.

This clonotype was observed a few times. The gene calls are TRBV18 and TRBJ2-3; no clear D. There are 16 residues in the CDR3. V was cut by 3 bases and J by 2 bases, with 15 bases left in between. From germline, CDR1 is KGHSH and CDR2 LQKENI. The CDR3, as DNA: TGTGCCAGCTCACCGACCGTACTTCTGGACACAGATACGCAGTATTTT. Protein sequence: CASSPTVLLDTDTQYF.

This clonotype was counted ten times or more. This rearrangement joins TRBV6-1 to TRBJ1-6; D unresolved. V gave up 5 bases and J gave up 10 bases, with 12 bases separating them. Germline V gives CDR1 MNHNS, CDR2 SASEGT. This CDR3 has 13 amino acids. CDR3 sequence (DNA): TGTGCCAGCAGTTATGCAGGTCTATCACCCCTCCACTTT. Translation gives CASSYAGLSPLHF.

This clonotype has a handful of counts. The CDR3 nucleotides read TGTGCTAGTGGTCAAGGGTGGACCGGGGAGCTGTTTTTT. Translating gives CASGQGWTGELFF. J is TRBJ2-2 and V is TRBV12-5; D ambiguous. Germline loops: CDR1 LGHNT, CDR2 FRNRAP. V was cut by 5 bases and J by 5 bases, with 9 bases left in between. This CDR3 has 13 amino acids.

The gene calls are TRBV20-1 and TRBJ1-2; D is uncertain. Germline V gene lookup returns CDR1 DFQATT and CDR2 SNEGSKA (reference sequence). CDR3 length: 12 amino acids. V was clipped by 1 base and J by 5 bases, with 8 bases between them. The CDR3 loop is CSARGQAYGYTF. The CDR3 coding sequence is TGCAGTGCTAGAGGGCAGGCTTATGGCTACACCTTC.

On this clonotype: One base away lies a much larger clone, so this may be a sequencing read error. The genes are TRBV6-1 and TRBJ1-1; D may be TRBD1 (5 bases). Trimming took off 4 bases at V and 7 bases at J, with 13 bases between the two ends. The CDR3 runs to 13 residues. The germline V gene has CDR1 MNHNS and CDR2 SASEGT. The CDR3 nucleotides are TGTGCCAGCAGTGTAGCAGGGTCCGGTGAAGCTTTCTTT. Protein product: CASSVAGSGEAFF.

The rearrangement links TRBV5-1 to TRBJ2-2; TRBD2 might be the D (6 bases). The V end lost 1 base, the J end lost 6 bases, and 13 bases lay between the germline ends. Germline CDR1 reads SGHRS; CDR2 reads YFSETQ. The CDR3 extends over 15 amino acids. The DNA of the CDR3 is TGCGCCAGCAGCTTGCAGGGCGGGGAATCCGGGGAGCTGTTTTTT. Amino acids: CASSLQGGESGELFF.

About this clonotype: It may be a read error: a sequence one base away is much more abundant. The J gene is TRBJ1-5, the V gene TRBV12-3 or TRBV12-4; D unclear. The CDR3 is made up of 14 amino acids. The V gene lost 1 base and the J gene lost 1 base, with 5 bases spanning the gap. The CDR3 bases are TGTGCCAGCAGTTTAGACCTGAGCAATCAGCCCCAGCATTTT. Translated: CASSLDLSNQPQHF.

The chain links TRBV3-1 to TRBJ2-2; a weak D match, TRBD1 (6 bases). Germline lookup yields CDR1 LGHDT and CDR2 YNNKEL (reference sequence). The CDR3 runs to 19 residues. With 4 bases removed from V and 2 bases from J, the gap between germline ends came to 23 bases. CDR3 in DNA: TGTGCCAGCAGCCCTCGAATCGGAGTATCCAGGGGAAACACCGGGGAGCTGTTTTTT. Protein product: CASSPRIGVSRGNTGELFF.

A few counts support this clonotype. Being one base from a much bigger clone, this may be a read error. This CDR3 fails to terminate in the conserved phenylalanine or tryptophan, so it likely reflects a read error. This chain joins TRBV3-1 and TRBJ1-1; the D is unclear. V gave up 0 bases and J gave up 0 bases, with 11 bases separating them. The length of the CDR3 is 16 residues. Per germline, CDR1 LGHDT and CDR2 YNNKEL (reference sequence). The CDR3 nucleotides read TGTGCCAGCAGCCAAGATGTAGGGCAGATGAACACTGAAGCTTTCTCT. It codes for CASSQDVGQMNTEAFS.

This clonotype was recorded at least ten times. The chain recombines TRBV9 with TRBJ2-1; 7 bases are shared with TRBD1. Per the germline V gene, CDR1 is SGDLS and CDR2 is YYNGEE. The length of the CDR3 is 13 residues. Trimming at V came to 4 bases and at J to 7 bases, leaving 5 bases not matched to a gene. CDR3 region: CASSPQTGNEQFF. The CDR3 bases are TGTGCCAGCAGCCCGCAGACAGGGAATGAGCAGTTCTTC.

In this sample, this clonotype turned up many times. The V and J genes are TRBV30 and TRBJ1-1; no clear D gene. V was pared by 1 base and J by 1 base, with 13 bases between. CDR3 size: 15 residues. CDR1 and CDR2 from the germline V gene are GTSNPN and SVGIG (reference sequence). In nucleotides, the CDR3 is TGTGCCTGGAGTGCGACATTCACAACGAACACTGAAGCTTTCTTT. Translating gives CAWSATFTTNTEAFF.

At least ten counts were recorded for this clonotype. The rearrangement joins TRBV3-1 to TRBJ2-3; TRBD1 agrees at 8 bases. This CDR3 is built from 17 residues. Germline V lookup: CDR1 LGHDT, CDR2 YNNKEL (reference sequence). Losses at the gene ends were 1 base for V and 3 bases for J; bases not matched to a gene: 9. DNA for the CDR3: TGTGCCAGCAGCCAAGCAGTGACAGGGGAGGAAACAGATACGCAGTATTTT. Translated: CASSQAVTGEETDTQYF.

This clonotype was seen ten or more times. V gene TRBV20-1 combines with J gene TRBJ2-3, with TRBD2 matching 13 bases. The CDR3 loop spans 18 amino acids. Germline loops: CDR1 DFQATT, CDR2 SNEGSKA (reference sequence). Trimming took 1 base from V and 1 from J; bases not matched to a gene: 8. This CDR3 reads CSARGWTSGGYRTDTQYF. CDR3 nucleotides: TGCAGTGCTAGAGGGTGGACTAGCGGGGGTTACCGCACAGATACGCAGTATTTT.

This clonotype was observed many times. The gene calls are TRBV20-1 and TRBJ2-1, with D perhaps matching TRBD1 or TRBD2 (5 bases each). The CDR3 consists of 15 residues. V was cut by 2 bases and J by 5 bases, with 16 bases left in between. CDR1 is DFQATT and CDR2 is SNEGSKA in the germline V gene (reference sequence). The CDR3 nucleotides are TGCAGTGCTAGAAACCCCGGGACCAAGCACAATGAGCAGTTCTTC. Its protein product is CSARNPGTKHNEQFF.